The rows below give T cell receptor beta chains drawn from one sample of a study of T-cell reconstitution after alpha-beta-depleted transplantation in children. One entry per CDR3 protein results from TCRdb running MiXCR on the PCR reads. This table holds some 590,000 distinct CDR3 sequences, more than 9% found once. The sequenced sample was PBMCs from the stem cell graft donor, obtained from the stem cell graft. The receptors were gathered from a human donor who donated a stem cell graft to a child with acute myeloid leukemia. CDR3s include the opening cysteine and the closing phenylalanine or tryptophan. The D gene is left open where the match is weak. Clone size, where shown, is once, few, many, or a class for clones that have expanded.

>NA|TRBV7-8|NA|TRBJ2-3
TGTGCCAGCAGCTATGAGGCTAGCACAGATACGCAGTATTTT
CASSYEASTDTQYF
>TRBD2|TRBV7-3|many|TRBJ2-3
TGTGCCAGCAGCTTAAATCCAGCGGGGGGGACAGATACGCAGTATTTT
CASSLNPAGGTDTQYF
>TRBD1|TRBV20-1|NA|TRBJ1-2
TGCAGTGCCCGAGGGGGCTCTGGATACTATGGCTACACCTTC
CSARGGSGYYGYTF
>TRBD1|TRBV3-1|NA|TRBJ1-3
TGTGCCAGCAGCCAGGACACAGGGGTCTCTGGAAACACCATATATTTT
CASSQDTGVSGNTIYF
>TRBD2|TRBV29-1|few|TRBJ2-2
TGCAGCGTCTCCTGGTCTAGCGGGAGGCCCCTCGGGACCGGGGAGCTGTTTTTT
CSVSWSSGRPLGTGELFF
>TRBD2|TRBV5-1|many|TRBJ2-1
TGCGCCAGCAGCTTGAGAGCGGGAGCCAACCACAATGAGCAGTTCTTC
CASSLRAGANHNEQFF
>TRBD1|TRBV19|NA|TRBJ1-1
TGTGCCAGTAGTACGCCCGGGACAGGGGATTGGAACACTGAAGCTTTCTTT
CASSTPGTGDWNTEAFF
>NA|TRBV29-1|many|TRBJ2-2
TGCAGCGTTGTTTTAGGCCAGACGAACACCGGGGAGCTGTTTTTT
CSVVLGQTNTGELFF
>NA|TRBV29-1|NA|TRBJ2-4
TGCAGCGCCGAGGGGTCAGGTCAGAACATTCAGTACTTC
CSAEGSGQNIQYF
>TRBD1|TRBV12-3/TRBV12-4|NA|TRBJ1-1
TGTGCCAGCACCCTTAGACAGGGGGGCACTGAAGCTTTCTTT
CASTLRQGGTEAFF
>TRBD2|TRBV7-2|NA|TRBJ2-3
TGTGCCAGCAGCCTTCGTTGGGGGAGGGTGGATACGCAGTATTTT
CASSLRWGRVDTQYF
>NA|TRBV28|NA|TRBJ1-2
TGTGCCAGCAGTTCCCCCCCAAGTGGCTACACCTTC
CASSSPPSGYTF
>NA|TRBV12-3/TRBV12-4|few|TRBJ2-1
TGTGCCAGCATCACGAACCAGCTAGGGAAGAATGAGCAGTTCTTC
CASITNQLGKNEQFF
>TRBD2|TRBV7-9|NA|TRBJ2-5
TGTGCCAGCAGCCCTGTGATAGCGGGAGGGCCCGAAGAGACCCAGTACTTC
CASSPVIAGGPEETQYF
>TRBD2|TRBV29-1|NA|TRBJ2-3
TGCAGCGTTGGTAGCGGGTCAGATACGCAGTATTTT
CSVGSGSDTQYF
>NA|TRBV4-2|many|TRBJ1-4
TGTGCCAGCAGCCAAGTTCAGCCTTCAACTAATGAAAAACTGTTTTTT
CASSQVQPSTNEKLFF
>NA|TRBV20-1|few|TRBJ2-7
TGCAGTGCTAGCCCCGGGGCCTACGAGCAGTACTTC
CSASPGAYEQYF
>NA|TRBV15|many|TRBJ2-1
TGTGCCACTAGGGGCCAGAAATACAATGAGCAGTTCTTC
CATRGQKYNEQFF
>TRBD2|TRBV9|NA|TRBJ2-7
TGTGCCAGCAGCCCCTTGACTAGCGGGAGGGTACCCGACGAGCAGTACTTC
CASSPLTSGRVPDEQYF
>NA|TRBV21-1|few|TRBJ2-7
TGTGCCAGCAGCAAGGGTGTTCAGACCTACGAGCAGTACTTC
CASSKGVQTYEQYF
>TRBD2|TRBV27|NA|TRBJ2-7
TGTGCCAGCACACAAAGACTAGCGGGGAACTACGAGCAGTACTTC
CASTQRLAGNYEQYF
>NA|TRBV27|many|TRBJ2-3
TGTGCCAGCAGTTTATCGGGAGTAGGGGCCTGGGATACGCAGTATTTT
CASSLSGVGAWDTQYF
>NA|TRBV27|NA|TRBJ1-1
TGTGCCAGCAGTTTCGCCGGGACCCAAACTGAAGCTTTCTTT
CASSFAGTQTEAFF
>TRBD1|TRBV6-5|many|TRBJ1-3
TGTGCCAGCAGTTACCTCCCTCCGGGACAGGGCACTGGAAACACCATATATTTT
CASSYLPPGQGTGNTIYF
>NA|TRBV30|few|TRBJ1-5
TGTGCCTGGAGTACCTGGCGGGGTCCCACATGGGATCAGCCCCAGCATTTT
CAWSTWRGPTWDQPQHF
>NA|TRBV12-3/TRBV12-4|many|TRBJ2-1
TGTGCCAGCAGTTTAAGGGCCACCTACAATGAGCAGTTCTTC
CASSLRATYNEQFF
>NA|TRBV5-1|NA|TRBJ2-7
TGCGCCAGCAGCTTGGGACCACGACACGAGCAGTACTTC
CASSLGPRHEQYF
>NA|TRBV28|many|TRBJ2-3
TGTGCCAGCAGCCCCACGAGCGCAGATACGCAGTATTTT
CASSPTSADTQYF
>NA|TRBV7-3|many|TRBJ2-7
TGTGCCAGCAGCCCTGGGGGGACCGGGACCTACGAGCAGTACTTC
CASSPGGTGTYEQYF
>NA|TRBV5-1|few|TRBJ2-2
TGCGCCAGCACCCCTATGGCGGGAGAGCTGTTTTTT
CASTPMAGELFF
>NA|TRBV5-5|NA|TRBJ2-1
TGTGCCAGCAGCTTAATCGATCAGCGTAAAAATGAGCAGTTCTTC
CASSLIDQRKNEQFF
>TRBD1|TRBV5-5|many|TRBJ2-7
TGTACCAGCAGCTTGGTGGGGACAGGAGGTGACGAGCAGTACTTC
CTSSLVGTGGDEQYF
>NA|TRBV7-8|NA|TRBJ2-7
TGTGCCAGCAGCTACCTACCCTCGGACAGCTCCTACGAGCAGTACTTC
CASSYLPSDSSYEQYF
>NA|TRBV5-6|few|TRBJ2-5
TGTGCCAGCAGCTTGGACCGCCAAGATTACCAAGAGACCCAGTACTTC
CASSLDRQDYQETQYF
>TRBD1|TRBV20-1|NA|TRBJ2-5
TGCAGTGCTAGCCCTTTGGCAGGGGGTATCCAAGAGACCCAGTACTTC
CSASPLAGGIQETQYF
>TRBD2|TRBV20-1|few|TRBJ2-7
TGCAGTGCCCAACGCCCCAGCGGGAGGGCCTACGAGCAGTACTTC
CSAQRPSGRAYEQYF
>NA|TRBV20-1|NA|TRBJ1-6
TGCAGTGCTAGAGCCGGGACCGGGAGCTCCTATAATTCACCCCTCCACTTT
CSARAGTGSSYNSPLHF
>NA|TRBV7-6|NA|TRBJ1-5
TGTGCCAGCAGCCTGAAGCGGGACCAGCCCCAGCATTTT
CASSLKRDQPQHF
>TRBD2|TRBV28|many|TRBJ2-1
TGTGCCAGCAGTACCCCTAGCGGGAGGATCTACAATGAGCAGTTCTTC
CASSTPSGRIYNEQFF
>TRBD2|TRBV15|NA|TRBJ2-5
TGTGCCACCAGCAGCGGGACTAGCGGGATAGAGACCCAGTACTTC
CATSSGTSGIETQYF
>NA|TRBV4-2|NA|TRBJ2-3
TGTGCCAGCAGCCGACTCGGGTCGTCGAACACAGATACGCAGTATTTT
CASSRLGSSNTDTQYF